In its sample, the clone carrying this T cell receptor beta chain was seen a few times. Its target is unknown. The same CDR3 is also encoded by other DNA sequences in this sample. The assay was run at deep level. Only in-frame clones appear in the TCRdb table, and some are missing; sequencing was by immunoSEQ multiplex PCR. The table has approximately 2.5 million clones, approximately 94% seen once. These data belong to a study of shared clonotypes between healthy human individuals. For the study at large: A couple of women and three men aged 18 to 49 served as donors.

The study, taken as a whole, reports: What rarefaction showed was incomplete sorted-subset sequencing despite large depth.

Sequencing input: naive CD4+ T cells sorted from blood. Indicated subset: CD45RA+ positively selected. This clonotype was sampled from a man aged 18 to 29 in good health.

In DNA form, the CDR3 reads TGTGCCAGCTCACCGGGTCGGGGCTCCTACGAGCAGTACTTC. Translation gives CASSPGRGSYEQYF. The chain links TRBV18 to TRBJ2-7; weak D call: TRBD2 (5 bases). CDR3 size: 14 residues. Germline V gives CDR1 KGHSH, CDR2 LQKENI. The V end lost 3 bases, the J end lost 0 bases, and 9 bases lay between the germline ends.